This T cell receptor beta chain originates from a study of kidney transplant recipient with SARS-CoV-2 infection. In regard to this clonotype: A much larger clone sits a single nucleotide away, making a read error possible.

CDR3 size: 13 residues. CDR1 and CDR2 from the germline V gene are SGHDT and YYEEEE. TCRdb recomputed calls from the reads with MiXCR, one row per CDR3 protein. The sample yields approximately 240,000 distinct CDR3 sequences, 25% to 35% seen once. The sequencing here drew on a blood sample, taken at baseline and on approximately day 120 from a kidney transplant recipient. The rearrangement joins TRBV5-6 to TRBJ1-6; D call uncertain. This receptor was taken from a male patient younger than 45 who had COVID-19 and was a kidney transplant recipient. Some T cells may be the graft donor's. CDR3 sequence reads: CARPCGYNSPLRF. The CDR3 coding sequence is TGTGCCCGCCCCTGTGGGTATAATTCACCCCTCCGCTTT.